The 12 T cell receptor beta chains reported below all come from one sample, sequenced in a study of response to subunit inactivated influenza vaccine. TCRdb re-called the RT-PCR reads with MiXCR, one entry per CDR3 protein. Of roughly 520,000 distinct CDR3 sequences listed, about 25% are singletons. The sample here was CD4+ T cells sorted from PBMCs, taken 4 to 6 days after vaccination. These receptors were collected from a middle-aged man who received an inactivated influenza vaccine.

The chain has TRBV20-1 and TRBJ2-2; tentatively, D is TRBD2 (6 bases). The V gene's germline CDR1 is DFQATT and CDR2 SNEGSKA (reference sequence). The V and J ends lost 0 bases and 6 bases respectively, with 8 bases between them. This CDR3 region has 13 residues. The CDR3 reads CSARDGGSGELFF. The CDR3, as DNA: TGCAGTGCTAGAGATGGGGGGTCCGGGGAGCTGTTTTTT.

This clonotype was seen a few times. CDR3 DNA: TGCGCCAGCAGCTTGGAACGACGGAATTCACCCCTCCACTTT. Amino acids: CASSLERRNSPLHF. The rearrangement uses TRBV5-1 and TRBJ1-6; the D is unclear. With 0 bases removed from V and 7 bases from J, the gap between germline ends came to 8 bases. Germline CDR1 reads SGHRS; CDR2 reads YFSETQ. This CDR3 region has 14 residues. The full variable domain, its missing parts supplied by reference TRBV5-1 and TRBJ1-6, is KAGVTQTPRYLIKTRGQQVTLSCSPISGHRSVSWYQQTPGQGLQFLFEYFSETQRNKGNFPGRFSGRQFSNSRSEMNVSTLELGDSALYLCASSLERRNSPLHFGNGTRLTVT.

This clonotype was counted a single time. This chain's CDR3 is CASSWDWNSPLHF. CDR3 nucleotides: TGCGCCAGCAGCTGGGACTGGAATTCACCCCTCCACTTT. J is TRBJ1-6 and V is TRBV5-1, with D perhaps matching TRBD1 (5 bases). This CDR3 region has 13 residues. Trimming pared 3 bases from V and 7 bases from J, leaving 8 bases between. Germline lookup yields CDR1 SGHRS and CDR2 YFSETQ.

This clonotype was observed a handful of times. This rearrangement joins TRBV29-1 to TRBJ2-3; 10 bases line up with TRBD1. Looked up from germline, CDR1 is SQVTM and CDR2 is ANQGSEA. J gave up 4 bases and V 6 bases, and 10 bases lay outside the gene matches. There are 15 residues in the CDR3. The CDR3 loop reads CSVCRDRGYPDTQYF. The DNA for the CDR3 is TGCAGCGTATGTCGGGACAGGGGATACCCAGATACGCAGTATTTT.

The rearrangement uses TRBV28 and TRBJ1-1; D may be TRBD1 (6 bases). CDR3 size: 18 residues. Trimming cost V 1 base and J 1 base, with 19 bases left between them. Germline assignment: CDR1 MDHEN and CDR2 SYDVKM. CDR3 residues: CASSLFSVMGAGNTEAFF. The DNA for the CDR3 is TGTGCCAGCAGTTTATTTAGCGTCATGGGGGCGGGGAACACTGAAGCTTTCTTT.

This clonotype was counted at least ten times. The chain is built from TRBV29-1 and TRBJ2-3, with 10 bases that match TRBD2. The CDR3 extends over 13 amino acids. Germline V gives CDR1 SQVTM, CDR2 ANQGSEA. V dropped 5 bases and J dropped 8; count of bases not matched to a gene: 7. The CDR3 nucleotides are TGCAGCGTTCCGACTAGCGGGCGTGCTACGCAGTATTTT. Translating it yields CSVPTSGRATQYF.

This clonotype occurred many times. The chain uses TRBV7-2 and TRBJ1-1; no definite D call. CDR1 SGHTA and CDR2 FQGNSA come from the germline V gene. V lost 5 bases to trimming and J lost 5 bases, with 18 bases between them. This CDR3 has 15 residues. CDR3 sequence reads: CASSPVTGGRTEAFF. CDR3 in DNA: TGTGCCAGCAGCCCAGTGACTGGAGGGCGAACTGAAGCTTTCTTT.

This clonotype was seen repeatedly, ten times or more. The chain is built from TRBV5-1 and TRBJ2-5, with D possibly being TRBD1 (5 bases). CDR1 and CDR2 (germline): SGHRS, YFSETQ. Trimming stripped 4 bases from V and 2 bases from J, with 12 bases between. The CDR3 consists of 14 residues. The CDR3 nucleotides are TGCGCCAGCAGCCCATCCCAGGGTCAAGAGACCCAGTACTTC. Encoded protein: CASSPSQGQETQYF.

The chain has TRBV7-2 and TRBJ2-7; 7 nucleotides match TRBD2. The CDR3 has 16 residues. Unmatched junction bases numbered 11, after V lost 3 bases and J lost 3 bases. Germline CDR1 reads SGHTA; CDR2 reads FQGNSA. The CDR3 region is CASSFGTTAGYYEQYF. CDR3 sequence (DNA): TGTGCCAGCAGCTTTGGGACTACCGCCGGGTACTACGAGCAGTACTTC.

The gene calls are TRBV20-1 and TRBJ2-4, with 9 bases matching TRBD2. The CDR3 length is 15 residues. Germline assignment: CDR1 DFQATT and CDR2 SNEGSKA (reference sequence). Trimming cost V 3 bases and J 4 bases; bases outside gene matches: 7. This CDR3 reads CSASRDAGGKNIQYF. CDR3 nucleotides: TGCAGTGCTAGCCGCGACGCGGGGGGGAAAAACATTCAGTACTTC.

This chain connects TRBV10-3 to TRBJ2-1; 7 nucleotides align to TRBD2. Trimming removed 7 bases from V and 6 bases from J; junction bases left unmatched: 9. Germline CDR1 is ENHRY and CDR2 is SYGVKD. CDR3 length equals 14 residues. The CDR3 DNA reads TGTGCCATCACCTCTAGCGGTGAGGCCAATGAGCAGTTCTTC. It is translated as CAITSSGEANEQFF.

V is TRBV11-2 and J is TRBJ2-1; TRBD2 matches at 7 bases. The CDR3 runs 16 residues. V lost 0 bases to trimming and J lost 9 bases; unmatched junction nucleotides: 11. Germline loops: CDR1 SGHAT, CDR2 FQNNGV. CDR3 loop: CASSLEWAGEYGEQFF. DNA of the CDR3: TGTGCCAGCAGCTTAGAATGGGCGGGAGAATATGGTGAGCAGTTCTTC.